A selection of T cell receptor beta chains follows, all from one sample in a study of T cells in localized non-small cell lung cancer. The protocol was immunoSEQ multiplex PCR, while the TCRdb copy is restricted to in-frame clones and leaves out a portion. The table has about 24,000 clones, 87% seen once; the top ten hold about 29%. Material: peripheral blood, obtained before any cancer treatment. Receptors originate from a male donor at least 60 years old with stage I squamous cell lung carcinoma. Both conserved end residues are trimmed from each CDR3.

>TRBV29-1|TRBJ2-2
SVEADIGELF
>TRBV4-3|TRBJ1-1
ASSLTENTEAF
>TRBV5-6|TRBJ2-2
ASSFPYAGELF
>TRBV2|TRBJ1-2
ASSGTWDRYYGYT
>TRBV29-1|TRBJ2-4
SVEDLRERKAKNIQY
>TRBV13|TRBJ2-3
ASSRPWGGTDTQY
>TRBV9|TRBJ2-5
ASSVEASGSWETQY
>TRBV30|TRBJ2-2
AWTGVRTGELF
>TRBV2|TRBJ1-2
ASSPITGTGSYGYT
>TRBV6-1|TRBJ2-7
ASMRRDRAYEQY
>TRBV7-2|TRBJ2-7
ASSLFRTSSLPIEQY
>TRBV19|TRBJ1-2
ASQQGARGYT
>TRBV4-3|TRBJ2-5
ASSQDWQGISETQY
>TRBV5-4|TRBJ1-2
ASSSGSLLGYGYT
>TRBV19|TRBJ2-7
ASQGGTAYEQY
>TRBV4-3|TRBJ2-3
ASSQDPAGERDTQY
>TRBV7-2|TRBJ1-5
ASSLNKDNQPQH
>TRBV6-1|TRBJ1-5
ASRQNREQPQH
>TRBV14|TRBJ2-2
ASSQVRAGELF
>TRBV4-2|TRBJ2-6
ASSQERGPGANVLT
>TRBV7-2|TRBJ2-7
ASSPGTGSYEQY
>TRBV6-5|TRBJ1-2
ASSEMAGYGYT